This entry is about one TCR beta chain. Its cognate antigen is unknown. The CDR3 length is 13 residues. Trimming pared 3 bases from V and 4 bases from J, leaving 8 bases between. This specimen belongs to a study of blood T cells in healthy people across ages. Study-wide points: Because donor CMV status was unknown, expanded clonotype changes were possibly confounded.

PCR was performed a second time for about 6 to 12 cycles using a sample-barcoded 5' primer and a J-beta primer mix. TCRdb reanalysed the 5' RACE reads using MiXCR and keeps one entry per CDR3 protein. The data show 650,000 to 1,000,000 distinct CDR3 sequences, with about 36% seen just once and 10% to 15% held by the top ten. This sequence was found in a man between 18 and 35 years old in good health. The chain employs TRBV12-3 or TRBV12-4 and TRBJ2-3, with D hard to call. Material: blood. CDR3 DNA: TGTGCCAGCAGTTTCCATAGGGCAGATACGCAGTATTTT. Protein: CASSFHRADTQYF.